The 7 T cell receptor beta chains reported below all come from one sample, sequenced in a study of OX40 agonist ivuxolimab in advanced cancers. TCRdb keeps only in-frame clones here, not all; method: immunoSEQ multiplex PCR. The sample records 65,000 to 90,000 clones, roughly 87% being singletons. The sequences come from CD4+ or CD8+ T cells sorted from blood, collected in a trial of the OX40 agonist ivuxolimab. These receptors came from an adult with an advanced solid tumor such as melanoma, head and neck, liver or kidney cancer.

The chain recombines TRBV4-3 with TRBJ1-1; no reliable D call. V shed 0 bases and J shed 9 bases, with 11 bases lying between them. CDR1 LGHNA and CDR2 YSLEER come from the germline V gene. This CDR3 is built from 13 residues. The CDR3 loop is CASSQDSNPKAFF. CDR3 bases: TGCGCCAGCAGCCAAGATTCGAACCCAAAAGCTTTCTTT.

This chain uses TRBV27 with TRBJ2-5; 8 bases align to TRBD2. This CDR3 region has 15 residues. Per germline, CDR1 MNHEY and CDR2 SMNVEV (reference sequence). The trim removed 2 bases at V and 5 bases at J, leaving 7 bases unmatched. As DNA, the CDR3 is TGTGCCAGCAGTTTAAGGGCCGCGGGGGGCGAGACCCAGTACTTC. Its protein product is CASSLRAAGGETQYF.

The chain recombines TRBV28 with TRBJ1-2, with a weak D call TRBD1 (5 bases). V lost 6 bases and J lost 3, with 11 bases in between. This CDR3 has 13 amino acids. Germline loops: CDR1 MDHEN, CDR2 SYDVKM. CDR3 in DNA: TGTGCCAGCAGCCCAGGGTCCTACTATGGCTACACCTTC. Translation: CASSPGSYYGYTF.

This rearrangement joins TRBV7-6 to TRBJ1-1; perhaps TRBD1 as D (6 bases). The CDR3 totals 16 residues. Germline CDR1 is SGHVS and CDR2 is FNYEAQ. Trimming cost V 0 bases and J 0 bases, with 11 bases left between them. Written as DNA, the CDR3 is TGTGCCAGCAGCTTAGCGGGGGGCCAGCTGAACACTGAAGCTTTCTTT. Protein sequence: CASSLAGGQLNTEAFF.

This clone was seen only a few times. The rearrangement links TRBV18 to TRBJ1-3; D is undetermined. The CDR3 contains 17 residues. V was shortened by 1 base and J by 0 bases, with 13 bases between the two germline ends. In germline, CDR1 is KGHSH, CDR2 LQKENI. In nucleotides, the CDR3 is TGTGCCAGCTCACCACGAGCGGACTTGAACTCTGGAAACACCATATATTTT. It specifies CASSPRADLNSGNTIYF.

Comments on this clone: One end of the junction is discordant with germline, which a read error may explain. The V and J genes are TRBV10-3 and TRBJ2-3; 9 bases are shared with TRBD2. Per germline, CDR1 ENHRY and CDR2 SYGVKD. The CDR3 spans 14 residues. The CDR3 loop reads CAISGLAAPSPGDF. The CDR3 nucleotides read TGTGCCATCAGTGGACTAGCGGCACCCTCCCCCGGGGATTTT.

The rearrangement uses TRBV5-4 and TRBJ2-3; D gene uncertain. The V and J ends lost 2 bases and 5 bases respectively, with 9 bases between them. The CDR3 length is 13 residues. The V gene's germline CDR1 is SGHNT and CDR2 YYREEE (reference sequence). The CDR3 sequence: CASSFDSGDTQYF. CDR3 nucleotide sequence: TGTGCCAGCAGCTTTGACTCAGGAGATACGCAGTATTTT. The full variable domain, rest sourced from reference TRBV5-4 and TRBJ2-3, is ETGVTQSPTHLIKTRGQQVTLRCSSQSGHNTVSWYQQALGQGPQFIFQYYREEENGRGNFPPRFSGLQFPNYSSELNVNALELDDSALYLCASSFDSGDTQYFGPGTRLTVL.